The subject of this entry is one TCR beta chain. In the original workflow: Amplification of reference gene primers was used by the study to estimate nucleated cell counts. Here immunoSEQ multiplex PCR was the method, and the copy in TCRdb shows in-frame clones only, minus some. V and J calls and clone size are those listed in that table; D and trimming were worked out from the DNA. This sample carries approximately 270,000 clones, roughly nine tenths of them seen once, and the ten largest clones take around 1.3%. These data are taken from a study of blood T cell repertoires in COVID-19. Participants were placed into cohorts based on the clinical history they reported. With 3 bases clipped from V and 3 bases from J, the junction kept 7 bases outside the gene matches. CDR1 is DFQATT, CDR2 SNEGSKA, per germline (reference sequence). This CDR3 comprises 14 residues.

This chain joins TRBV20-1 and TRBJ1-1; 7 positions match TRBD1. The specimen sequenced was PBMCs or T cells enriched from blood (not recorded which). The sequence came from a human donor in a cohort exposed to, infected with or recovered from COVID-19 (not recorded which). The donor label of this sample is uncertain. CDR3 nucleotides: TGCAGTGCTAGTTCGTGGCAGGGGGACACTGAAGCTTTCTTT. Translation gives CSASSWQGDTEAFF.